The following is a T cell receptor (beta chain) sequence with its context. Methods used by the authors: Estimated nucleated cell counts came from reference gene primer amplification. Here immunoSEQ multiplex PCR was the method, and the copy in TCRdb shows in-frame clones only, minus some. V and J calls and clone size come straight from that table; D and trimming were deduced from the DNA. Of approximately 140,000 clones listed, roughly 86% are singletons. The data were obtained in a study of blood T cell repertoires in COVID-19. There are 14 residues in the CDR3. From germline, CDR1 is MNHEY and CDR2 SVGAGI. Trimming removed 4 bases at V and 3 bases at J, with 13 bases between.

Sequencing was done on a sample of PBMCs or T cells enriched from blood (not recorded which). The V gene is TRBV6-5, the J gene TRBJ2-7, with D possibly matching TRBD1 (6 bases). The clonotype comes from a woman in her 50s with acute COVID-19. CDR3 bases: TGTGCCAGCAGTTCTCGGGACACCCACTACGAGCAGTACTTC. It is translated as CASSSRDTHYEQYF.